Listed below are T cell receptor beta chains from one sample, sequenced in a study of CD8+ T cells in alopecia areata. Measured with immunoSEQ multiplex PCR; TCRdb has only the in-frame clones, and not every one. The sample records 90,000 to 120,000 clones, over 80% being singletons. Sequencing was performed on CD8+ T cells sorted from blood, taken at week 24, from a patient treated with tofacitinib. All receptors come from a human donor with alopecia areata. The CDR3 runs from the conserved cysteine through the conserved F or W. Each record gives: CDR3 protein, CDR3 DNA, J gene, V gene, clone size, D gene. A D gene is named only where the DNA matches it firmly. Some rows have no size entry. The others give once, few or many, or a class for an expanded clone.

CASSQELEVIIGEQFF | TGCGCCAGCAGCCAAGAACTTGAGGTTATAATAGGTGAGCAGTTCTTC | TRBJ2-1 | TRBV4-3 | NA | NA
CASSLSGGANQPQHF | TGTGCCAGCAGTCTTTCAGGGGGCGCGAATCAGCCCCAGCATTTT | TRBJ1-5 | TRBV6-5 | once | TRBD1
CASSRGGEQFF | TGTGCCAGCAGCCGTGGGGGTGAGCAGTTCTTC | TRBJ2-1 | TRBV4-2 | NA | NA
CASRPGLNYGYTF | TGTGCCAGCAGGCCAGGGCTTAACTATGGCTACACCTTC | TRBJ1-2 | TRBV6-5 | NA | NA
CASIEEPGRFIYEQYF | TGTGCCAGCATCGAAGAACCCGGGAGGTTCATTTACGAGCAGTACTTC | TRBJ2-7 | TRBV21-1 | NA | NA
CASSLHRDNEQYF | TGCGCCAGCAGCTTGCACAGGGATAACGAGCAGTACTTC | TRBJ2-7 | TRBV5-1 | NA | NA
CASRQGSKTQYF | TGTGCCAGTCGACAGGGTTCGAAGACCCAGTACTTC | TRBJ2-5 | TRBV6-5 | NA | TRBD1
CASRSPRQGGYGYTF | TGTGCCAGCAGATCCCCAAGACAGGGCGGGTATGGCTACACCTTC | TRBJ1-2 | TRBV6-5 | NA | TRBD1
CASSEGDYNYGYTF | TGTGCCAGCAGTGAGGGTGATTATAACTATGGCTACACCTTC | TRBJ1-2 | TRBV2 | once | NA
CASSSSSSTSGGVYNEQFF | TGTGCCAGCAGTTCCTCCTCTTCGACTAGCGGGGGGGTGTACAATGAGCAGTTCTTC | TRBJ2-1 | TRBV27 | NA | TRBD2
CASSSDRYNSPLHF | TGTGCCAGCAGTTCGGACAGGTATAATTCACCCCTCCACTTT | TRBJ1-6 | TRBV28 | NA | TRBD1
CAWSVGREVDEQYF | TGTGCCTGGAGTGTCGGCAGGGAGGTGGACGAGCAGTACTTC | TRBJ2-7 | TRBV30 | NA | NA
CASSYGTSAQETQYF | TGTGCCAGCAGTTACGGGACTAGCGCTCAAGAGACCCAGTACTTC | TRBJ2-5 | TRBV6-5 | once | TRBD2
CASSYRGPGTAAFF | TGTGCCAGCAGTTACAGGGGGCCCGGGACGGCGGCTTTCTTT | TRBJ1-1 | TRBV2 | NA | TRBD1
CASSQEGGFVTQYF | TGCGCCAGCAGCCAAGAAGGCGGGTTCGTGACGCAGTATTTT | TRBJ2-3 | TRBV4-1 | few | NA
CASSESPAGTYEQYF | TGCGCCAGCAGTGAGTCACCAGCGGGGACTTACGAGCAGTACTTC | TRBJ2-7 | TRBV10-2 | NA | TRBD2
CASRASLVQQRKNIQYF | TGTGCCAGCAGAGCTAGCCTAGTACAGCAAAGAAAAAACATTCAGTACTTC | TRBJ2-4 | TRBV21-1 | NA | NA
CASSLLEGKLFF | TGCGCCAGCAGCTTGCTCGAAGGGAAGCTGTTTTTT | TRBJ2-2 | TRBV5-1 | NA | NA
CASTLGGGDYNEQFF | TGTGCCAGCACCCTTGGTGGGGGCGACTACAATGAGCAGTTCTTC | TRBJ2-1 | TRBV5-6 | once | NA
CASSLNGYEQYF | TGTGCCAGCAGTCTGAATGGCTACGAGCAGTACTTC | TRBJ2-7 | TRBV27 | NA | NA
CASSSVGGVNTEAFF | TGTGCCAGCAGCTCCGTCGGGGGGGTGAACACTGAAGCTTTCTTT | TRBJ1-1 | TRBV7-9 | NA | NA
CASSLAKRTQETQYF | TGTGCCAGCAGCTTAGCTAAGCGGACCCAAGAGACCCAGTACTTC | TRBJ2-5 | TRBV7-8 | NA | NA
CASSLEGESYNSPLHF | TGTGCCAGCAGCTTGGAAGGGGAGTCCTATAATTCACCCCTCCACTTT | TRBJ1-6 | TRBV5-4 | NA | NA
CASSYDRGRETQYF | TGTGCCAGCAGTTACGACAGGGGGCGGGAGACCCAGTACTTC | TRBJ2-5 | TRBV6-5 | few | TRBD1
CASSPRGQRSTDTQYF | TGTGCCAGCAGTCCCCGGGGGCAGAGAAGCACAGATACGCAGTATTTT | TRBJ2-3 | TRBV27 | NA | NA
CAISEWVDEQFF | TGTGCCATCAGTGAATGGGTGGATGAGCAGTTCTTC | TRBJ2-1 | TRBV10-3 | few | NA
CASSLVDSGAYGYTF | TGTGCCAGCAGTTTGGTGGACAGCGGGGCCTATGGCTACACCTTC | TRBJ1-2 | TRBV6-5 | NA | NA
CASSGRTSSYEQYF | TGTGCCAGCAGTGGGAGGACTAGCTCCTACGAGCAGTACTTC | TRBJ2-7 | TRBV6-1 | NA | TRBD2
CASSQEGIRSDTQYF | TGCGCCAGCAGCCAAGAAGGAATCCGATCAGATACGCAGTATTTT | TRBJ2-3 | TRBV4-1 | NA | NA